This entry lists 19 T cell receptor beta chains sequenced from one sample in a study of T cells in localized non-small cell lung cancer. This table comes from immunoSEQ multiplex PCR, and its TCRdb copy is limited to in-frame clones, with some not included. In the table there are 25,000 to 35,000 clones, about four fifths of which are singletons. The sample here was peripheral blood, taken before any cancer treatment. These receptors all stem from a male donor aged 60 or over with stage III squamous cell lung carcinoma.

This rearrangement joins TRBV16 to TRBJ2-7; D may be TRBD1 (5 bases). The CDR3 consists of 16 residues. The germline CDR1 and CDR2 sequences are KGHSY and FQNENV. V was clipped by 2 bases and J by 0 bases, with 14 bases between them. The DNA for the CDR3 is TGTGCCAGCAGCCAAGGCCAGGGCGCCCTCTCCTACGAGCAGTACTTC. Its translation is CASSQGQGALSYEQYF.

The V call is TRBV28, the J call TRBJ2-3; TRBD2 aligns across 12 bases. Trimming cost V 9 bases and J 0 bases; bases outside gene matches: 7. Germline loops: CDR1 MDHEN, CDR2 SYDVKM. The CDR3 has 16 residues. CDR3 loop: CASSSGRDASTDTQYF. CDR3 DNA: TGTGCCAGTTCTAGCGGGAGGGATGCTAGCACAGATACGCAGTATTTT.

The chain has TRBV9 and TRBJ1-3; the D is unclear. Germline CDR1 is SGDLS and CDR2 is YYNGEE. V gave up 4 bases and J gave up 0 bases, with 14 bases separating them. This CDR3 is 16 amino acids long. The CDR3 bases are TGTGCCAGCAGCTCCTCACAGCCAAACTCTGGAAACACCATATATTTT. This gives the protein CASSSSQPNSGNTIYF.

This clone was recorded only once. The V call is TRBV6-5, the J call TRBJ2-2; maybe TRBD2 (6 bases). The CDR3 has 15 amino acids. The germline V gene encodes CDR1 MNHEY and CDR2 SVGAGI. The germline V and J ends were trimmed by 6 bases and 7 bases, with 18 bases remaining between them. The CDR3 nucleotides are TGTGCCAGCAGAGCAGACTGGGGGGAAATCGGGGAGCTGTTTTTT. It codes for CASRADWGEIGELFF.

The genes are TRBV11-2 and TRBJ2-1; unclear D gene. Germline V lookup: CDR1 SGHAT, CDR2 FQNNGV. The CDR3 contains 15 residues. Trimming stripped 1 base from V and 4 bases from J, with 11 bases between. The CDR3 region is CASSLAGSVYNEQFF. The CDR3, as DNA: TGTGCCAGCAGCTTAGCGGGTTCCGTTTACAATGAGCAGTTCTTC.

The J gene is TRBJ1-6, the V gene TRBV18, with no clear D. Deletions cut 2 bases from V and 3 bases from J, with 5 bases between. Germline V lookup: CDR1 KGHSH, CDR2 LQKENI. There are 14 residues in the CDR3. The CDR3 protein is CASSPMSYNSPLHF. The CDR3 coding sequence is TGTGCCAGCTCACCAATGAGCTATAATTCACCCCTCCACTTT. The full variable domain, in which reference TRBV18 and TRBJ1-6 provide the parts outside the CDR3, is NAGVMQNPRHLVRRRGQEARLRCSPMKGHSHVYWYRQLPEEGLKFMVYLQKENIIDESGMPKERFSAEFPKEGPSILRIQQVVRGDSAAYFCASSPMSYNSPLHFGNGTRLTVT.

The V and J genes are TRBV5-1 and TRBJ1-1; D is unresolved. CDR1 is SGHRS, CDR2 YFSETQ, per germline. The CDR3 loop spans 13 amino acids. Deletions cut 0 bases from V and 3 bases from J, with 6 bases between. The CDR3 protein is CASSLETYTEAFF. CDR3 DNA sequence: TGCGCCAGCAGCTTGGAAACGTACACTGAAGCTTTCTTT.

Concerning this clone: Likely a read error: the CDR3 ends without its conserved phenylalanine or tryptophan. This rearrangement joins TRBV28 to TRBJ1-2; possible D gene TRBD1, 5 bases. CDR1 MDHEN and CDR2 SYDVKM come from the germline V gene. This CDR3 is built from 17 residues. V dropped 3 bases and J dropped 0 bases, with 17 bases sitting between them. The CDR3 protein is CASSFSPRDSTNYGYTS. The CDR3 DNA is TGTGCCAGCAGTTTTTCGCCCAGGGACTCAACTAACTATGGCTACACCTCC.

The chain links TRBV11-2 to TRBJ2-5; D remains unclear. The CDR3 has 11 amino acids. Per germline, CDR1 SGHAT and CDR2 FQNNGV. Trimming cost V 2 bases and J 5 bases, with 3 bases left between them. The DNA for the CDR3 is TGTGCCAGCAGCTTATCTGAGACCCAGTACTTC. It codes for CASSLSETQYF.

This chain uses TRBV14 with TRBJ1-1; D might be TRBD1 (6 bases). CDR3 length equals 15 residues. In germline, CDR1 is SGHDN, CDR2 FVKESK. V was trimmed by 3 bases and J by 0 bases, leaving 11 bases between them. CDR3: CASSQLTGVNTEAFF. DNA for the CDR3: TGTGCCAGCAGCCAGCTGACAGGAGTGAACACTGAAGCTTTCTTT.

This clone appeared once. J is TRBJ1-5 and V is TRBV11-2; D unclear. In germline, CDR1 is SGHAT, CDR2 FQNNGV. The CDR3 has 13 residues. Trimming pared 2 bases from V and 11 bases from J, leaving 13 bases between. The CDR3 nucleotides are TGTGCCAGCAGCTTATCCGGCCCTGGGACCCAGCATTTT. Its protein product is CASSLSGPGTQHF.

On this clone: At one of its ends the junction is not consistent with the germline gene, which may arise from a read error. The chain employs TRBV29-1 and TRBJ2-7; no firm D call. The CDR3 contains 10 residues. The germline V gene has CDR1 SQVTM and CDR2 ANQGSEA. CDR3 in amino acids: CSVGSPFPSF. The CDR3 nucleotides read TGCAGCGTTGGGTCACCGTTTCCCTCCTTC.

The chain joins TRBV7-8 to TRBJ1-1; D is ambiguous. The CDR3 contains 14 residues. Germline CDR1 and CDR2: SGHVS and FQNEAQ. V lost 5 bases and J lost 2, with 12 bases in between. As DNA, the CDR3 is TGTGCCAGCAGCCCTCGGACTTCCAACACTGAAGCTTTCTTT. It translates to CASSPRTSNTEAFF.

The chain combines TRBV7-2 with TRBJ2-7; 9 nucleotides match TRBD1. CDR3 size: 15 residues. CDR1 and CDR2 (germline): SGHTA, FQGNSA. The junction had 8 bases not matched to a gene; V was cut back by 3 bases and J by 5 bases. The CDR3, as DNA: TGTGCCAGCAGCTTTGAGGGACAGGGTCTGAACGAGCAGTACTTC. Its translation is CASSFEGQGLNEQYF. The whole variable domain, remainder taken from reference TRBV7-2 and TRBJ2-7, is GAGVSQSPSNKVTEKGKDVELRCDPISGHTALYWYRQSLGQGLEFLIYFQGNSAPDKSGLPSDRFSAERTGGSVSTLTIQRTQQEDSAVYLCASSFEGQGLNEQYFGPGTRLTVT.

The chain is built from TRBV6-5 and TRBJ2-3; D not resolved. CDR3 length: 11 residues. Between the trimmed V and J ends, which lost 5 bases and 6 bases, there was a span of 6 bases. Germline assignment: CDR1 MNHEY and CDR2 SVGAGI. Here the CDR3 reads CASSTPDTQYF. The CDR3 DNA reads TGTGCCAGCAGTACCCCGGATACGCAGTATTTT.

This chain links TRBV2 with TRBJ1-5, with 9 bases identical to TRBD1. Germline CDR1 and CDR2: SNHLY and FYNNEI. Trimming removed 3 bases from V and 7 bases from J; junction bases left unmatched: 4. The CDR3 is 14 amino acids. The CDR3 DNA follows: TGTGCCAGCAGTGACAACAGGGGGCTGCAGCCCCAGCATTTT. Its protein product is CASSDNRGLQPQHF.

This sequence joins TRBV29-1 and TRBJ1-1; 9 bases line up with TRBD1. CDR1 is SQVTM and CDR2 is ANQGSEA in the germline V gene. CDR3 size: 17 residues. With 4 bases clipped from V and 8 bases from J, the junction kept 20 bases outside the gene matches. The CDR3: CSVGGAPGQGSKTEAFF. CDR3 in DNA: TGCAGCGTTGGGGGGGCCCCGGGACAGGGTAGCAAAACAGAAGCTTTCTTT.

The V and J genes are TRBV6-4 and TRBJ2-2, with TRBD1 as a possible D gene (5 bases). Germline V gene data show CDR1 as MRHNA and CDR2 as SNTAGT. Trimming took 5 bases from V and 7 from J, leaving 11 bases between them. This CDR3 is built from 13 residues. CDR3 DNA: TGTGCCAGCAGTAACTTAGACAGCGGGGAGCTGTTTTTT. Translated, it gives CASSNLDSGELFF.

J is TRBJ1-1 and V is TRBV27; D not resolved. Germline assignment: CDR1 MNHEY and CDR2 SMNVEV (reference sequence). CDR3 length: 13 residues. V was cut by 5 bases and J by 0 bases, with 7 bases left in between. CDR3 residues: CASSLGLNTEAFF. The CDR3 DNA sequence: TGTGCCAGCAGTCTCGGTCTGAACACTGAAGCTTTCTTT.